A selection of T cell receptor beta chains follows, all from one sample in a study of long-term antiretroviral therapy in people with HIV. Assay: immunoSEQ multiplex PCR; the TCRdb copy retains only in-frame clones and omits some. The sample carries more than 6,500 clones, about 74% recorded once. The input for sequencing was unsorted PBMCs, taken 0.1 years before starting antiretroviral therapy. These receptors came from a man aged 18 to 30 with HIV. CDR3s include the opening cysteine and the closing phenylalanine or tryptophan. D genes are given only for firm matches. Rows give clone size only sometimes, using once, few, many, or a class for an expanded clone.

DNA: TGTGCCAGCAGTGAGAGGGGAGTCCAGCGCATCCAATACGAGCAGTACTTC
CDR3: CASSERGVQRIQYEQYF
J: TRBJ2-7
D: NA
V: TRBV2
size: large

DNA: TGTGCCAGCAGACGTGTAGGGCAAGGAAATTCACCCCTCCACTTT
CDR3: CASRRVGQGNSPLHF
J: TRBJ1-6
D: NA
V: TRBV11-2
size: NA

DNA: TGTGCCAGCAGCTTCCCGCAGCCGGAGAGGGCCTACAATGAGCAGTTCTTC
CDR3: CASSFPQPERAYNEQFF
J: TRBJ2-1
D: NA
V: TRBV11-2
size: NA

DNA: TGCGCCAGCAGTGAGGGGACTAGCGGGGGGGCAGGAGAGCAGTTCTTC
CDR3: CASSEGTSGGAGEQFF
J: TRBJ2-1
D: TRBD2
V: TRBV10-1
size: once

DNA: TGCGCCAGCAGCTTAGCTAGCGGGGACTACGAGCAGTACTTC
CDR3: CASSLASGDYEQYF
J: TRBJ2-7
D: TRBD2
V: TRBV5-1
size: few

DNA: TGCGCCAGCAGCCAAGATGAGCTCCAGCCCCAGCATTTT
CDR3: CASSQDELQPQHF
J: TRBJ1-5
D: NA
V: TRBV4-1
size: NA

DNA: TGTGCCAGCCGCCCCGGGGCGGGGATCAATCAGCCCCAGCATTTT
CDR3: CASRPGAGINQPQHF
J: TRBJ1-5
D: NA
V: TRBV27
size: NA

DNA: TGCGCCAGCAGCTTGAGGACAGAGGACCACTATGGCTACACCTTC
CDR3: CASSLRTEDHYGYTF
J: TRBJ1-2
D: NA
V: TRBV5-1
size: once

DNA: TGTGCCAGCTCACCAACCGGGGGGAACAATGAGCAGTTCTTC
CDR3: CASSPTGGNNEQFF
J: TRBJ2-1
D: TRBD2
V: TRBV18
size: once

DNA: TGTGCCAGCAGTGAAGCCCCGCGGGGGGGAGGCTACACCTTC
CDR3: CASSEAPRGGGYTF
J: TRBJ1-2
D: NA
V: TRBV6-1
size: once

DNA: TGTGCCAGCAGTTTACGGGGCCCCTACGAGCAGTACTTC
CDR3: CASSLRGPYEQYF
J: TRBJ2-7
D: NA
V: TRBV28
size: few

DNA: TGTGCCAGCAGTGCCGATTTGGAACATCAGCCCCAGCATTTT
CDR3: CASSADLEHQPQHF
J: TRBJ1-5
D: NA
V: TRBV6-1
size: NA

DNA: TGTGCCAGCAGCCCCTTAGGGGGGGGAGGTTCACCCCTCCACTTT
CDR3: CASSPLGGGGSPLHF
J: TRBJ1-6
D: NA
V: TRBV28
size: NA

DNA: TGTGCTAGCAGCACCCACAGGGGCCGGGACACTGAAGCTTTCTTT
CDR3: CASSTHRGRDTEAFF
J: TRBJ1-1
D: TRBD1
V: TRBV7-7
size: NA

DNA: TGTGCCAGCAGCCCCCAGGGGTCCCCTTATGGCTACACCTTC
CDR3: CASSPQGSPYGYTF
J: TRBJ1-2
D: NA
V: TRBV5-3
size: once

DNA: TGTGCCAGCAGCGTATCAGGTACCTTAGCCAAAAACATTCAGTACTTC
CDR3: CASSVSGTLAKNIQYF
J: TRBJ2-4
D: NA
V: TRBV9
size: NA

DNA: TGTGCCAGCAGTGCTAGCTCGGACACCGGGGAGCTGTTTTTT
CDR3: CASSASSDTGELFF
J: TRBJ2-2
D: NA
V: TRBV6-4
size: NA